The clone carrying this T cell receptor (beta chain) was seen only once. These data originate in a study of blood T cell repertoires in COVID-19. About the study: There were acute and convalescent COVID-19 samples, and they came from the United States, Italy and Spain. T cells, B-cell-depleted T cells, or PBMCs provided the cDNA or gDNA that served as material.

Germline CDR1 reads SGHRS; CDR2 reads YFSETQ. CDR3 length equals 14 residues. V lost 0 bases, J lost 0 bases, and 7 bases lay in between. Under the authors' procedure: Amplification from reference gene primers served as the basis for estimated nucleated cell counts. The method was immunoSEQ multiplex PCR; TCRdb's version includes in-frame clones alone and lacks a portion of them. The DNA gave D and trimming, while V, J and clone size come from that table. This sample yields some 110,000 clones, of which around 86% are seen a single time; approximately 5.3% belongs to the top ten. The receptor was derived from a human donor in a cohort sampled during active COVID-19. Sequencing was done on a sample of peripheral blood. This sequence joins TRBV5-1 and TRBJ2-7; D not resolved. CDR3 sequence: CASSLGGSSYEQYF. The DNA of the CDR3 is TGCGCCAGCAGCTTGGGCGGAAGCTCCTACGAGCAGTACTTC.